Below, 28 T cell receptor beta chains from the same sample are listed, as sequenced in a study of tumor-infiltrating lymphocytes in primary liver carcinoma. Alongside blood RNA obtained from unsorted whole blood, germline DNA was also extracted. Starting from around 510 ng of total RNA, TCR beta cDNA was produced with a primer in the constant region. Libraries for TCR beta were built through three nested multiplex PCR rounds, which together made up a slightly modified ARM-PCR procedure. TRBV1-TRBV30 forward and Cbeta reverse primers drove the first two roughly 10-cycle rounds. MiXCR, run by TCRdb on the multiplex PCR reads, gives a single entry per CDR3 protein. The sample includes 250,000 to 400,000 distinct CDR3 sequences, around three fifths of them seen just once. What was sequenced was peripheral blood. The source is a man between 35 and 55 years old with primary liver carcinoma and hepatitis B virus infection.

Note on this clonotype: One junction end does not reproduce the germline sequence, and a read error may be involved. This rearrangement joins TRBV11-1 to TRBJ1-1; the D gene is possibly TRBD1 (6 bases). Looked up from germline, CDR1 is SGHAT and CDR2 is FQDESV (reference sequence). This CDR3 region has 13 residues. The CDR3 coding sequence is TGTGCCAACAGCCCCGCGAGGGGGACTGAGGCTTTCTTT. Its translation: CANSPARGTEAFF.

The chain employs TRBV6-1 and TRBJ2-7; maybe TRBD2 (6 bases). Germline CDR1 MNHNS, CDR2 SASEGT. The germline V and J ends were trimmed by 5 bases and 7 bases, with 18 bases remaining between them. The CDR3 is 14 residues long. DNA of the CDR3: TGTGCCAGCAGTACCTACTACACGGGAGTGGAGCAGTACTTC. It translates to CASSTYYTGVEQYF.

Comments on this clonotype: One end of the junction does not line up with germline, which may come from a read error. This sequence joins TRBV5-6 and TRBJ2-5; 7 nucleotides agree with TRBD2. CDR1 and CDR2 (germline): SGHDT, YYEEEE. CDR3 length: 15 residues. The CDR3 loop reads CANSFTSDGQETQYF. As DNA, the CDR3 is TGTGCCAACAGCTTCACTAGCGATGGCCAAGAGACCCAGTACTTC.

The sample holds one count of this clonotype. An end of the junction does not agree with germline; a read error may underlie this. CDR3 residues: CASSLAGGYDEQFF. The CDR3 DNA is TGTGCTAGCAGTTTAGCGGGGGGTTACGATGAGCAGTTCTTC. V and J are TRBV6-5 and TRBJ2-1, with 10 nucleotides matching TRBD2. Germline V CDR1 and CDR2: MNHEY, SVGAGI. There are 14 residues in the CDR3.

The sample holds a few counts of this clonotype. This rearrangement joins TRBV20-1 to TRBJ2-1; 11 positions match TRBD2. Trimming cost V 7 bases and J 9 bases; bases outside gene matches: 8. The CDR3 is 13 amino acids. Germline assignment: CDR1 DFQATT and CDR2 SNEGSKA (reference sequence). CDR3 residues: CSGTSGSLGEQFF. The CDR3 DNA reads TGCAGTGGAACTAGCGGGAGTCTTGGTGAGCAGTTCTTC.

The chain carries TRBV4-1 and TRBJ2-1, with D maybe TRBD2 (6 bases). This CDR3 region has 16 residues. V lost 4 bases, J lost 0 bases, and 13 bases lay in between. The germline V gene has CDR1 MGHRA and CDR2 YSYEKL. DNA of the CDR3: TGCGCCAGCAGCCGACTAGACATAGTCTCCTACAATGAGCAGTTCTTC. It is translated as CASSRLDIVSYNEQFF.

This clonotype has only a few counts. Possible read error: a much larger clone is one base away. The rearrangement links TRBV12-3 or TRBV12-4 to TRBJ2-3; TRBD2 is a possible D gene (5 bases). Trimming pared 6 bases from V and 11 bases from J, leaving 15 bases between. CDR3 length: 12 residues. The CDR3 loop is CASSQADYMQYF. The CDR3 DNA follows: TGTGCCAGCAGCCAGGCTGACTATATGCAGTATTTT.

Notes on this clonotype: This sequence may be a read error, since a much larger clone differs from it by one base. The chain is built from TRBV10-3 and TRBJ2-5; tentative D call: TRBD2 (5 bases). The length of the CDR3 is 14 residues. Germline V gene data show CDR1 as ENHRY and CDR2 as SYGVKD. Written as DNA, the CDR3 is TGTGACATCAGTGAACGAGCGGTCCAAGAGACCCAGTACTTC. Translated: CDISERAVQETQYF.

A word on this clonotype: The junction and the germline gene differ at one end; a read error may be behind it. The chain recombines TRBV11-2 with TRBJ2-7; D is uncertain. The CDR3 covers 12 residues. The germline V gene has CDR1 SGHAT and CDR2 FQNNGV. CDR3 sequence reads: CASRTLSYERYF. CDR3 nucleotides: TGTGCCAGTAGAACACTTAGCTACGAGCGGTACTTC.

The rearrangement uses TRBV11-3 and TRBJ2-1; TRBD2 agrees at 13 bases. The ends lost 7 bases at V and 5 bases at J; junction bases unmatched: 11. Germline CDR1 is SGHNT and CDR2 is YENEEA. CDR3 length: 17 amino acids. The DNA for the CDR3 is TGTGCCAGCAACCAAGATCCCGGACTAGCGGGAGACAATGAGCAGTTCTTC. Translating gives CASNQDPGLAGDNEQFF.

Concerning this clonotype itself: At one end, the junction sequence differs from germline, possibly due to a read error. V usage is TRBV6-5 and J usage is TRBJ2-5; D is ambiguous. This CDR3 comprises 15 residues. Germline V lookup: CDR1 MNHEY, CDR2 SVGAGI. The CDR3 reads CASSYSQLNQETRYF. The CDR3 coding sequence is TGTGCCAGCAGTTACTCCCAGTTAAACCAAGAGACCCGGTATTTC.

As to this clonotype: This could be a read error, since a much larger clone is one nucleotide away. The genes are TRBV6-2 or TRBV6-3 and TRBJ2-7, with D tentatively TRBD1 (7 bases). Germline V gene data show CDR1 as MNHEY and CDR2 as SVGEGT. This CDR3 has 13 residues. CDR3 DNA: TGTGTCATCCGGGGGACAGTAATCTACGAGCAGTACTTC. This codes for CVIRGTVIYEQYF.

V is TRBV29-1 and J is TRBJ1-1; a possible D gene is TRBD1 (5 bases). Per the germline V gene, CDR1 is SQVTM and CDR2 is ANQGSEA. CDR3 length: 15 amino acids. The CDR3 spells CSVGGGWGMDTEAFF. In DNA form, the CDR3 reads TGCAGTGTGGGGGGGGGATGGGGGATGGACACTGAAGCTTTCTTT.

As regards this clonotype: A single base separates this from a much larger clone, so it may be a read error. The gene calls are TRBV6-6 and TRBJ1-4, with D perhaps matching TRBD1 (5 bases). V lost 5 bases to trimming and J lost 7 bases, with 17 bases between them. Germline CDR1 is MNHNY and CDR2 is SVGAGI (reference sequence). The CDR3 is 15 amino acids. The DNA for the CDR3 is TGTGCCAGCAGTCCCCGGCGGGGGGTGGCTGAAAAACTGTTTTTT. Protein: CASSPRRGVAEKLFF.

Remarks on this clonotype: A much bigger clone sits one base away, suggesting this may be a read error. No conserved phenylalanine or tryptophan is present at the end of the CDR3, so a read error is the likely explanation. This chain links TRBV10-3 with TRBJ2-2; D perhaps matches TRBD2 (6 bases). V was clipped by 7 bases and J by 4 bases, with 10 bases between them. Germline V gene sequence: CDR1 ENHRY, CDR2 SYGVKD. The CDR3 sequence is 13 residues long. CDR3 residues: CAIMFGGTGELFS. The CDR3, as DNA: TGTGCCATCATGTTCGGGGGCACCGGGGAGCTGTTTTCT.

Turning to this clonotype: Compared with germline, one end of the junction differs, possibly owing to a read error. The chain carries TRBV11-3 and TRBJ2-2; a possible D gene is TRBD2 (6 bases). The CDR3 spans 15 residues. CDR1 is SGHNT and CDR2 is YENEEA in the germline V gene. This CDR3 is CASSWGLENTRELFF. Here the CDR3 DNA reads TGTGCTAGCAGCTGGGGACTGGAGAACACAAGGGAGCTGTTTTTT.

The chain couples TRBV11-2 to TRBJ2-1; 8 bases line up with TRBD2. CDR3 size: 14 residues. Germline-derived CDR1 and CDR2 are SGHAT and FQNNGV. Losses at the gene ends were 4 bases for V and 12 bases for J; bases not matched to a gene: 11. CDR3 loop: CASSSAGLVVGQFF. CDR3 coding DNA: TGTGCCAGCAGCTCCGCGGGACTAGTCGTTGGGCAGTTCTTC.

Comments on this clonotype: The missing conserved phenylalanine or tryptophan at the end of this CDR3 makes a read error likely. J is TRBJ2-3 and V is TRBV4-2; 12 bases are shared with TRBD1. The V gene's germline CDR1 is LGHNA and CDR2 YNFKEQ. The CDR3 spans 17 residues. Here the CDR3 DNA reads TGTGCCAGAAGCCTCCAGGGACAGGGGGCTTACTCAGATACGCAGTATATT. It yields the protein CARSLQGQGAYSDTQYI.

A word on this clonotype: A junction end diverges from the germline sequence, so it may reflect a read error. The V gene is TRBV6-2 or TRBV6-3, the J gene TRBJ1-3; weak D call: TRBD1 (5 bases). This CDR3 is built from 13 residues. Germline-derived CDR1 and CDR2 are MNHEY and SVGEGT. For the CDR3, the DNA is TGTGCCAGCAGAGACAGCTCTGGAAACACCATGTATTTT. As protein: CASRDSSGNTMYF.

As regards this clonotype: With a much larger clone just one base away, this may be a read error. The chain employs TRBV7-8 and TRBJ2-7; possibly TRBD2 for D (6 bases). CDR1 is SGHVS and CDR2 is FQNEAQ in the germline V gene. This CDR3 contains 15 residues. The chain's CDR3 is CDSSPLTGRSYEQYF. CDR3 nucleotides: TGTGACAGCAGCCCATTAACCGGGAGATCCTACGAGCAGTACTTC.

V and J are TRBV6-2 or TRBV6-3 and TRBJ2-7, with a weak D call TRBD1 (7 bases). The CDR3 runs to 18 residues. Trimming took 6 bases from V and 2 from J, leaving 26 bases between them. Germline assignment: CDR1 MNHEY and CDR2 SVGEGT. CDR3 sequence reads: CASRSVPGQRARAYEQYF. DNA for the CDR3: TGTGCCAGCAGGAGCGTCCCGGGACAGCGGGCGAGGGCCTACGAGCAGTACTTC.

V gene TRBV6-2 or TRBV6-3 combines with J gene TRBJ1-1; D is unclear. Trimming shortened V by 4 bases and J by 5 bases, and 8 bases separated the two germline ends. CDR1 and CDR2 (germline): MNHEY, SVGEGT. The CDR3 is 12 amino acids. The CDR3 sequence: CASSSWVTEAFF. Here the CDR3 DNA reads TGTGCCAGCAGTTCCTGGGTTACTGAAGCTTTCTTT.

This clonotype was detected only a few times. Here the CDR3 reads CASSPGLAGQGEQYF. The CDR3 DNA is TGTGCCAGCAGCCCTGGACTAGCGGGACAGGGCGAGCAGTACTTC. This rearrangement joins TRBV28 to TRBJ2-7, with 12 positions matching TRBD2. The CDR3 contains 15 residues. V dropped 6 bases and J dropped 6; count of bases not matched to a gene: 9. Germline values: CDR1 MDHEN, CDR2 SYDVKM.

The V call is TRBV6-2 or TRBV6-3, the J call TRBJ2-5, with D possibly TRBD2 on 5 matching bases. Germline CDR1 MNHEY, CDR2 SVGEGT. This CDR3 region has 18 residues. Trimming removed 4 bases at V and 0 bases at J, with 21 bases between. The CDR3 loop is CASSSHPRDFLYQETQYF. The CDR3 DNA reads as TGTGCCAGCAGTTCCCACCCTCGGGATTTCCTGTACCAAGAGACCCAGTACTTC.

Regarding this clonotype: A read error may account for a junction end that differs from germline. The rearrangement uses TRBV12-3 or TRBV12-4 and TRBJ2-1; 11 nucleotides match TRBD2. The CDR3 sequence is 16 residues long. The CDR3 region has the DNA TGTGTCAGCATCAGCAGAGGGACTAGCGGCACCAATGAGCAGTTCTTC. Amino acids: CVSISRGTSGTNEQFF.

V and J are TRBV7-3 and TRBJ2-3; TRBD2 might be the D (5 bases). Trimming stripped 4 bases from V and 0 bases from J, with 11 bases between. CDR3 length: 15 residues. The germline gives CDR1 SGHTA, CDR2 FQGTGA. The CDR3 DNA reads as TGTGCCAGCAGCTCGCGTGGGAGAAGCACAGATACGCAGTATTTT. This encodes CASSSRGRSTDTQYF.

The gene calls are TRBV11-2 and TRBJ1-4; unclear D gene. V was cut by 1 base and J by 7 bases, with 10 bases left in between. Germline values: CDR1 SGHAT, CDR2 FQNNGV. CDR3 size: 14 residues. CDR3: CASSLVRRVEKLFF. The CDR3 DNA sequence: TGTGCCAGCAGCTTAGTGAGGAGGGTTGAAAAACTGTTTTTT. The full variable domain, with the rest looked up from reference TRBV11-2 and TRBJ1-4, is EAGVAQSPRYKIIEKRQSVAFWCNPISGHATLYWYQQILGQGPKLLIQFQNNGVVDDSQLPKDRFSAERLKGVDSTLKIQPAKLEDSAVYLCASSLVRRVEKLFFGSGTQLSVL.

This clonotype turned up a few times. Given a much more abundant clone one base away, this may be a read error. This CDR3 is missing its conserved last phenylalanine or tryptophan, likely due to a read error. V and J are TRBV29-1 and TRBJ2-1; 8 bases line up with TRBD2. Germline V gives CDR1 SQVTM, CDR2 ANQGSEA. J gave up 8 bases and V 1 base, and 4 bases lay outside the gene matches. This CDR3 is 13 amino acids long. CDR3 sequence (DNA): TGCAGCGTTGAAGGGCTAGCGGGCGATGAGCAGTTCCTC. Its protein is CSVEGLAGDEQFL.